Below are 22 T cell receptor beta chains sequenced from a single sample in a study of beta chain features in type 1 diabetes. Of the isolated RNA, all was reverse transcribed, and so the sequenced material was expressed TCRB transcripts. Some clones are missing from TCRdb's copy, which holds only in-frame ones; the method was immunoSEQ multiplex PCR. Of around 250,000 clones listed, around an eighth were seen once; the top ten hold 0.017%. Overall study findings and caveats: There was a moderate but significant shortening of TCRB CDR3s in all four CD4+ subsets of Type 1 diabetes patients.

Their recognized antigens are unknown. Sequenced: naive CD4+ T cells from blood. These receptors all stem from a man aged 25-45 years with type 1 diabetes.

CDR3 in amino acids: CASSGGSGTAYEQYF. CDR3 nucleotides: TGTGCCAGCAGCGGTGGGAGCGGAACCGCCTACGAGCAGTACTTC. The chain couples TRBV9 to TRBJ2-5; tentatively, D is TRBD2 (5 bases). Judging by the DNA end, TRBJ2-7 fits better; the J call may be wrong. CDR1 is SGDLS and CDR2 is YYNGEE in the germline V gene. The CDR3 is made up of 15 amino acids.

This chain joins TRBV5-4 and TRBJ2-3; 7 nucleotides agree with TRBD1. The CDR3 contains 14 residues. Germline V lookup: CDR1 SGHNT, CDR2 YYREEE (reference sequence). Unmatched junction bases numbered 2, after V lost 2 bases and J lost 2 bases. CDR3 sequence: CASSLGQATDTQYF. The CDR3 DNA is TGTGCCAGCAGCTTAGGACAGGCCACAGATACGCAGTATTTT.

The chain joins TRBV28 to TRBJ1-4, with D unclear. V was trimmed by 3 bases and J by 3 bases, leaving 8 bases between them. This CDR3 has 14 amino acids. Germline V gene data show CDR1 as MDHEN and CDR2 as SYDVKM. CDR3 loop: CASSLGWPNEKLFF. Written as DNA, the CDR3 is TGTGCCAGCAGTTTGGGCTGGCCTAATGAAAAACTGTTTTTT.

The chain carries TRBV28 and TRBJ2-3; TRBD2 aligns across 9 bases. The CDR3 is 16 amino acids. Trimming took 4 bases from V and 2 from J; bases not matched to a gene: 7. Germline assignment: CDR1 MDHEN and CDR2 SYDVKM. This chain's CDR3 is CASSSPIAGATDTQYF. In DNA form, the CDR3 reads TGTGCCAGCAGTTCCCCAATAGCGGGAGCCACAGATACGCAGTATTTT.

The V and J genes are TRBV18 and TRBJ2-3, with TRBD2 as a possible D gene (6 bases). Trimming cost V 8 bases and J 2 bases, with 17 bases left between them. This CDR3 is 15 amino acids long. The germline gives CDR1 KGHSH, CDR2 LQKENI. The DNA for the CDR3 is TGTGCCAGCACCGACCTCGGGGGACTCACAGATACGCAGTATTTT. Amino acid sequence: CASTDLGGLTDTQYF. Using reference TRBV18 and TRBJ2-3 for the parts outside the CDR3, the full variable domain is NAGVMQNPRHLVRRRGQEARLRCSPMKGHSHVYWYRQLPEEGLKFMVYLQKENIIDESGMPKERFSAEFPKEGPSILRIQQVVRGDSAAYFCASTDLGGLTDTQYFGPGTRLTVL.

The sample holds a few counts of this clone. The chain is built from TRBV11-1 and TRBJ1-5; the match to TRBD1 covers 9 bases. The junction had 7 bases not matched to a gene; V was cut back by 7 bases and J by 3 bases. The germline CDR1 and CDR2 sequences are SGHAT and FQDESV (reference sequence). The CDR3 totals 15 residues. CDR3 sequence reads: CASTSDRGYNQPQHF. CDR3 DNA sequence: TGTGCCAGCACCTCGGACAGGGGCTACAATCAGCCCCAGCATTTT.

This clone was counted only a few times. Other nucleotide sequences from this sample produce the same CDR3. The rearrangement uses TRBV30 and TRBJ2-2; D uncertain. V lost 3 bases, J lost 1 base, and 3 bases lay in between. The CDR3 is 12 amino acids. Germline V gene sequence: CDR1 GTSNPN, CDR2 SVGIG (reference sequence). The CDR3 loop is CAWSLNTGELFF. In nucleotides, the CDR3 is TGTGCCTGGAGCTTGAACACCGGGGAGCTGTTTTTT.

This chain uses TRBV18 with TRBJ1-1, with no clear D. There are 16 residues in the CDR3. The germline V and J ends were trimmed by 2 bases and 3 bases, with 16 bases remaining between them. Per germline, CDR1 KGHSH and CDR2 LQKENI. Here the CDR3 reads CASSPSLKGEYTEAFF. Here the CDR3 DNA reads TGTGCCAGCTCACCATCCCTCAAGGGAGAGTACACTGAAGCTTTCTTT. Full variable domain (remainder filled in from reference TRBV18 and TRBJ1-1): NAGVMQNPRHLVRRRGQEARLRCSPMKGHSHVYWYRQLPEEGLKFMVYLQKENIIDESGMPKERFSAEFPKEGPSILRIQQVVRGDSAAYFCASSPSLKGEYTEAFFGQGTRLTVV.

The V call is TRBV5-1, the J call TRBJ2-2; D perhaps matches TRBD1 (6 bases). The germline V gene has CDR1 SGHRS and CDR2 YFSETQ. The V end was cut by 0 bases, the J end by 0 bases, with 12 bases between. This CDR3 spans 17 amino acids. For the CDR3, the DNA is TGCGCCAGCAGCTTGGGAACCGGGACAACGAACACCGGGGAGCTGTTTTTT. Encoded protein: CASSLGTGTTNTGELFF.

The rearrangement joins TRBV7-2 to TRBJ2-7; 9 bases match TRBD1. The V and J ends lost 4 bases and 3 bases, in that order; junction bases with no gene match: 4. This CDR3 is 14 amino acids long. CDR1 SGHTA and CDR2 FQGNSA come from the germline V gene. Written as DNA, the CDR3 is TGTGCCAGCAGCTCCCGGACAGGGGTCTACGAGCAGTACTTC. Translated, it gives CASSSRTGVYEQYF.

This chain links TRBV5-1 with TRBJ1-1; D is ambiguous. The CDR3 is made up of 13 amino acids. CDR1 is SGHRS and CDR2 is YFSETQ in the germline V gene. V was trimmed by 4 bases and J by 0 bases, leaving 7 bases between them. The CDR3 sequence: CASSPVMNTEAFF. The CDR3 DNA reads as TGCGCCAGCAGCCCAGTTATGAACACTGAAGCTTTCTTT.

This clone was observed a few times. The rearrangement links TRBV15 to TRBJ1-1, with 7 bases identical to TRBD1. Per the germline V gene, CDR1 is LNHNV and CDR2 is YYDKDF (reference sequence). V trimming: 3 bases; J trimming: 7 bases; junction bases outside the gene matches: 2. This CDR3 is 12 amino acids long. CDR3 sequence reads: CATSSRDSEAFF. DNA for the CDR3: TGTGCCACCAGCAGCCGGGACAGTGAAGCTTTCTTT.

This clone has just a few counts. V usage is TRBV2 and J usage is TRBJ2-4; 8 bases line up with TRBD2. Losses at the gene ends were 3 bases for V and 5 bases for J; bases not matched to a gene: 6. CDR1 SNHLY and CDR2 FYNNEI come from the germline V gene. This CDR3 region has 15 residues. The CDR3 DNA reads as TGTGCCAGCAGTGAGGGTAGCGGGGCACAAAACATTCAGTACTTC. It yields the protein CASSEGSGAQNIQYF.

The V call is TRBV15, the J call TRBJ1-4; TRBD1 matches at 9 bases. This CDR3 has 15 residues. V lost 5 bases, J lost 4 bases, and 5 bases stayed unmatched. Looked up from germline, CDR1 is LNHNV and CDR2 is YYDKDF (reference sequence). The CDR3 spells CATSGWTGDNEKLFF. The CDR3 DNA is TGTGCCACCAGCGGATGGACAGGGGATAATGAAAAACTGTTTTTT.

The chain links TRBV28 to TRBJ2-5; D is possibly TRBD2 (5 bases). The CDR3 loop spans 14 amino acids. Germline V CDR1 and CDR2: MDHEN, SYDVKM. V was shortened by 2 bases and J by 7 bases, with 14 bases between the two germline ends. CDR3 region: CASSLQGNRGTQYF. CDR3 DNA sequence: TGTGCCAGCAGTTTACAAGGCAACCGGGGGACCCAGTACTTC.

This clone was seen only a few times. V and J are TRBV6-1 and TRBJ1-1, with D tentatively TRBD1 (5 bases). The germline V gene encodes CDR1 MNHNS and CDR2 SASEGT. The CDR3 loop spans 11 amino acids. V lost 5 bases and J lost 11, with 12 bases in between. CDR3 nucleotides: TGTGCCAGCAGTAACTCCGGGGGGGCTTTCTTT. Residues: CASSNSGGAFF.

V usage is TRBV6-1 and J usage is TRBJ2-1; D perhaps matches TRBD2 (6 bases). Deletions cut 1 base from V and 4 bases from J, with 8 bases between. CDR1 is MNHNS, CDR2 SASEGT, per germline. CDR3 length: 14 amino acids. In DNA, the CDR3 is TGTGCCAGCAGTGAAGTTGGACTATACAATGAGCAGTTCTTC. Translated, it gives CASSEVGLYNEQFF.

V and J are TRBV19 and TRBJ2-7; tentatively, D is TRBD2 (6 bases). The V end was cut by 3 bases, the J end by 3 bases, with 9 bases between. Germline V gene sequence: CDR1 LNHDA, CDR2 SQIVND (reference sequence). The CDR3 contains 13 residues. The CDR3 nucleotides read TGTGCCAGTAGTATGGAGGGAAGCTACGAGCAGTACTTC. Its translation: CASSMEGSYEQYF.

The gene calls are TRBV19 and TRBJ2-3, with 8 nucleotides matching TRBD2. The CDR3 runs 15 residues. V was clipped by 4 bases and J by 5 bases; unmatched bases: 8. Looked up from germline, CDR1 is LNHDA and CDR2 is SQIVND (reference sequence). DNA for the CDR3: TGTGCCAGTAGTAGCGGGAGGACGCCGGGAGATACGCAGTATTTT. It encodes CASSSGRTPGDTQYF.

This clone has only a few counts. This chain uses TRBV9 with TRBJ2-1, with TRBD1 matching 9 bases. The ends lost 3 bases at V and 10 bases at J; junction bases unmatched: 17. Germline loops: CDR1 SGDLS, CDR2 YYNGEE. This CDR3 has 17 amino acids. The chain's CDR3 is CASSAWGQGRPVGEQFF. The CDR3 coding sequence is TGTGCCAGCAGCGCGTGGGGACAGGGACGCCCGGTAGGGGAGCAGTTCTTC.

This clone has more than one count but fewer than ten. The chain joins TRBV25-1 to TRBJ1-2; TRBD1 matches at 8 bases. Germline V gives CDR1 MGHDK, CDR2 SYGVNS. The CDR3 consists of 14 residues. J lost 4 bases, V lost 3 bases, and 4 bases had no gene match. The CDR3 spells CASSERTGRYGYTF. The CDR3 DNA follows: TGTGCCAGCAGTGAGAGGACAGGGCGCTATGGCTACACCTTC.

The rearrangement uses TRBV7-9 and TRBJ2-3; the match to TRBD1 covers 8 bases. CDR1 SEHNR and CDR2 FQNEAQ come from the germline V gene (reference sequence). This CDR3 spans 13 amino acids. V dropped 3 bases and J dropped 9; count of bases not matched to a gene: 5. The CDR3 DNA reads TGTGCCAGCAGCTTGCTCGGACAGGGAACGCAGTATTTT. As protein: CASSLLGQGTQYF.